Here is one TCR beta chain with its context. The data were obtained in a study of blood T cell repertoires in COVID-19. Germline CDR1 reads SGHTA; CDR2 reads FQGNSA. With 4 bases clipped from V and 4 bases from J, the junction kept 12 bases outside the gene matches. The CDR3 is made up of 16 amino acids. In the authors' workflow: Quantification of nucleated cells was approximated via reference gene primer amplification. Repertoires were generated with immunoSEQ multiplex PCR, while TCRdb's copy carries only in-frame clones and drops some. From that table come the V and J calls and clone size; the DNA was used to work out D and trimming. The table has about 200,000 clones, around 85% seen once.

The clonotype was recovered from a woman aged 45 to 65 with acute or convalescent COVID-19. The chain links TRBV7-2 to TRBJ1-2; 7 bases line up with TRBD1. Sequences were obtained from peripheral blood. CDR3 nucleotides: TGTGCCAGCAGCTCTAATTTCGGGACAGAATTCTATGGCTACACCTTC. Translated, it gives CASSSNFGTEFYGYTF.